The subject of this entry is one TCR beta chain. The data were taken from a study of cytomegalovirus exposure and HLA in healthy donors. The study ran its PCR with 60 Vbeta and 13 Jbeta primers. Here immunoSEQ multiplex PCR was the method, and the copy in TCRdb shows in-frame clones only, minus some. Among about 190,000 clones listed, 70% to 90% were seen once. The CDR3 totals 17 residues. Germline V CDR1 and CDR2: SGHNT, YYREEE (reference sequence). Trimming removed 1 base from V and 0 bases from J, with 11 bases in between. The rearrangement uses TRBV5-4 and TRBJ1-6; the D is unclear. The sequence derives from a woman in her 30s in good health and CMV-seronegative. The sequencing input was PBMCs. The CDR3 region is CASSLLIGSSYNSPLHF. The CDR3 DNA reads TGTGCCAGCAGCTTGTTAATCGGTAGCTCCTATAATTCACCCCTCCACTTT.